The sequence of this T cell receptor (beta chain) was determined in a study of blood T cell repertoires in COVID-19. Across the whole study: COVID-19 samples from acute and convalescent phases originated in the United States, Italy and Spain. T cells, B-cell-depleted T cells, or PBMCs supplied cDNA or gDNA.

TCRdb's table, derived via immunoSEQ multiplex PCR, lists solely in-frame clones and lacks some. The sample includes some 100,000 clones, 70% to 90% of them seen just once. There are 13 residues in the CDR3. V was cut by 5 bases and J by 0 bases, with 9 bases left in between. CDR1 SGHRS and CDR2 YFSETQ come from the germline V gene. The sequencing input was peripheral blood. The TCR was taken from a woman aged 60-70 years with acute or convalescent COVID-19. The rearrangement uses TRBV5-1 and TRBJ2-7; D is undetermined. The CDR3 nucleotides read TGCGCCAGCAGTAGTAGATCCTCCTACGAGCAGTACTTC. Its protein product is CASSSRSSYEQYF.